This entry lists 3 T cell receptor beta chains sequenced from one sample in a study of blood T cell repertoires in COVID-19. The repertoire was sequenced with immunoSEQ multiplex PCR; TCRdb's copy has only in-frame clones and lacks some. Of about 51,000 clones in the sample, less than 90% were seen once. Material: peripheral blood. The receptors were sampled from a man in his sixties with acute or convalescent COVID-19.

The chain carries TRBV11-3 and TRBJ1-2, with 8 bases lining up with TRBD1. J lost 0 bases, V lost 5 bases, and 11 bases had no gene match. Germline V CDR1 and CDR2: SGHNT, YENEEA. This CDR3 comprises 17 residues. The CDR3, as DNA: TGTGCCAGCAGCGCCGGGACAGGTCTCTCTACTAACTATGGCTACACCTTC. Encoded protein: CASSAGTGLSTNYGYTF.

Notes on this clone: Germline is not matched at one junction end, which may reflect a read error. V and J are TRBV7-7 and TRBJ2-2; 10 bases align to TRBD2. CDR3 size: 16 residues. Per the germline V gene, CDR1 is SSHAT and CDR2 is FNYEAQ (reference sequence). CDR3 sequence reads: CASSLASGGAPGELFF. CDR3 sequence (DNA): TGTGCTAGCAGCTTAGCCAGCGGGGGGGCTCCCGGGGAGCTGTTTTTT.

This chain links TRBV7-2 with TRBJ2-2, with 11 nucleotides matching TRBD2. Germline V gene lookup returns CDR1 SGHTA and CDR2 FQGNSA. V lost 2 bases, J lost 6 bases, and 5 bases stayed unmatched. This CDR3 has 16 amino acids. CDR3 residues: CASSLKTSGVAGELFF. Here the CDR3 DNA reads TGTGCCAGCAGCTTAAAGACTAGCGGGGTGGCCGGGGAGCTGTTTTTT.